These 18 T cell receptor beta chains were sequenced from one sample in a study of cytomegalovirus exposure and HLA in healthy donors. PCR primers comprised 60 Vbeta and 13 Jbeta primers. The data were produced by immunoSEQ multiplex PCR, yet TCRdb's version contains in-frame clones alone and is incomplete. In the table there are 98,000 or so clones, 76% of which are singletons. Sample: PBMCs. Receptors originate from a man aged 40-50 years in good health and CMV-seronegative.

The chain uses TRBV7-6 and TRBJ1-3; TRBD1 is a possible D gene (5 bases). The V end lost 4 bases, the J end lost 4 bases, and 11 bases lay between the germline ends. The CDR3 covers 14 residues. Germline V gives CDR1 SGHVS, CDR2 FNYEAQ. CDR3 coding DNA: TGTGCCAGCAGCTCAGGATCAGGGGGAAACACCATATATTTT. It is translated as CASSSGSGGNTIYF.

This CDR3 reads CAWRTSYGYTF. The CDR3 nucleotides read TGTGCCTGGAGGACTAGCTATGGCTACACCTTC. This chain links TRBV30 with TRBJ1-2; D is undetermined. The CDR3 is 11 residues long. Germline V CDR1 and CDR2: GTSNPN, SVGIG (reference sequence). Trimming took 3 bases from V and 4 from J, leaving 6 bases between them.

V is TRBV29-1 and J is TRBJ2-7, with D possibly matching TRBD2 (5 bases). V was cut by 7 bases and J by 7 bases, with 14 bases left in between. The germline CDR1 and CDR2 sequences are SQVTM and ANQGSEA. CDR3 length: 11 residues. CDR3 DNA sequence: TGCAGCGGGCGCCGGGGTATGGAGCAGTACTTC. It codes for CSGRRGMEQYF.

There are a few counts of this clone. This chain connects TRBV30 to TRBJ2-7, with 10 bases lining up with TRBD1. Losses at the gene ends were 1 base for V and 5 bases for J; bases not matched to a gene: 5. The germline gives CDR1 GTSNPN, CDR2 SVGIG (reference sequence). This CDR3 contains 14 residues. The CDR3 spells CAWSDPGTGDEQYF. The CDR3 bases are TGTGCCTGGAGTGACCCCGGGACAGGGGACGAGCAGTACTTC.

This clone was observed once. The chain uses TRBV6-5 and TRBJ1-6; TRBD1 agrees at 7 bases. The CDR3 is 15 amino acids. J lost 8 bases, V lost 6 bases, and 10 bases had no gene match. CDR1 MNHEY and CDR2 SVGAGI come from the germline V gene. CDR3 nucleotides: TGTGCCAGCAGGCAGATGACAGGGCTAGATTCACCCCTCCACTTT. Protein: CASRQMTGLDSPLHF.

This chain links TRBV7-9 with TRBJ1-4, with TRBD1 matching 10 bases. Germline-derived CDR1 and CDR2 are SEHNR and FQNEAQ (reference sequence). The CDR3 sequence is 14 residues long. V lost 4 bases to trimming and J lost 5 bases; unmatched junction nucleotides: 1. This chain's CDR3 is CASSSDRGNEKLFF. Here the CDR3 DNA reads TGTGCCAGCAGCTCGGACAGGGGGAATGAAAAACTGTTTTTT.

The gene calls are TRBV28 and TRBJ1-5; D is unresolved. V shed 2 bases and J shed 12 bases, with 14 bases lying between them. The CDR3 extends over 13 amino acids. The germline CDR1 and CDR2 sequences are MDHEN and SYDVKM. CDR3 region: CASSLPSSVRQHF. In DNA, the CDR3 is TGTGCCAGCAGTTTACCTTCTTCGGTACGCCAGCATTTT.

The V gene is TRBV5-4, the J gene TRBJ1-5; 8 bases line up with TRBD1. This CDR3 spans 16 amino acids. The trim removed 4 bases at V and 6 bases at J, leaving 12 bases unmatched. Germline CDR1 reads SGHNT; CDR2 reads YYREEE (reference sequence). Here the CDR3 DNA reads TGTGCCAGCAGCAAGGACGGACAGGGCAAGGGTCAGCCCCAGCATTTT. Translated: CASSKDGQGKGQPQHF.

This chain joins TRBV7-9 and TRBJ2-1; 7 bases match TRBD1. The CDR3 consists of 12 residues. The V segment lost 5 bases and the J segment 9 bases; nucleotides outside the gene matches: 4. The germline CDR1 and CDR2 sequences are SEHNR and FQNEAQ (reference sequence). CDR3 in amino acids: CASSQGVGEQFF. CDR3 DNA: TGTGCCAGCAGCCAGGGGGTGGGTGAGCAGTTCTTC.

The chain couples TRBV15 to TRBJ2-1, with D possibly matching TRBD1 (6 bases). The CDR3 extends over 14 amino acids. Germline V gives CDR1 LNHNV, CDR2 YYDKDF (reference sequence). V was cut by 3 bases and J by 5 bases, with 11 bases left in between. This CDR3 reads CATSRTGLNNEQFF. The CDR3 nucleotides are TGTGCCACCAGCAGGACAGGCCTAAACAATGAGCAGTTCTTC.

This rearrangement joins TRBV21-1 to TRBJ2-3; the table names TRBD2, a call not compared with the DNA. TRBV21-1 represents a pseudogene. This CDR3 contains 17 residues. CDR3 in amino acids: CASSKGGPGGLSDTQYF. CDR3 in DNA: TGTGCCAGCAGCAAAGGAGGGCCAGGAGGTTTATCAGATACGCAGTATTTT.

J is TRBJ2-7 and V is TRBV28, with a weak D call TRBD1 (6 bases). Trimming stripped 7 bases from V and 3 bases from J, with 16 bases between. This CDR3 region has 14 residues. CDR1 is MDHEN, CDR2 SYDVKM, per germline. CDR3 sequence reads: CASTSNREIYEQYF. The CDR3 bases are TGTGCCAGCACTTCTAACAGGGAAATCTACGAGCAGTACTTC.

This chain joins TRBV9 and TRBJ1-6; possible D gene TRBD1, 6 bases. V was shortened by 3 bases and J by 5 bases, with 12 bases between the two germline ends. The CDR3 contains 15 residues. CDR1 and CDR2 from the germline V gene are SGDLS and YYNGEE. The CDR3 is CASSARDKNNSPLHF. In DNA, the CDR3 is TGTGCCAGCAGCGCCCGGGACAAGAATAATTCACCCCTCCACTTT.

CDR3: CASGRGSGNTIYF. Here the CDR3 DNA reads TGTGCCAGCGGCAGGGGCAGTGGAAACACCATATATTTT. The rearrangement uses TRBV28 and TRBJ1-3, with a possible D match to TRBD1 (6 bases). Looked up from germline, CDR1 is MDHEN and CDR2 is SYDVKM. This CDR3 is 13 amino acids long. Trimming stripped 8 bases from V and 3 bases from J, with 11 bases between.

The chain employs TRBV7-6 and TRBJ2-5; D gene unclear. V was pared by 4 bases and J by 0 bases, with 12 bases between. Germline CDR1 reads SGHVS; CDR2 reads FNYEAQ. The CDR3 has 15 amino acids. The CDR3 protein is CASSSFAADQETQYF. The CDR3 DNA reads TGTGCCAGCAGCTCTTTTGCGGCGGACCAAGAGACCCAGTACTTC. Full variable domain (outside the CDR3, taken from reference TRBV7-6 and TRBJ2-5): GAGVSQSPRYKVTKRGQDVALRCDPISGHVSLYWYRQALGQGPEFLTYFNYEAQQDKSGLPNDRFSAERPEGSISTLTIQRTEQRDSAMYRCASSSFAADQETQYFGPGTRLLVL.

This chain connects TRBV5-4 to TRBJ1-3; TRBD1 matches at 8 bases. This CDR3 contains 17 residues. V shed 4 bases, J shed 0 bases, and the junction held 9 bases outside the gene matches. The germline V gene has CDR1 SGHNT and CDR2 YYREEE (reference sequence). The CDR3 coding sequence is TGTGCCAGCAGCGATAGGCCAGGGGGCGACTCTGGAAACACCATATATTTT. It translates to CASSDRPGGDSGNTIYF. The full variable domain, its missing parts supplied by reference TRBV5-4 and TRBJ1-3, is ETGVTQSPTHLIKTRGQQVTLRCSSQSGHNTVSWYQQALGQGPQFIFQYYREEENGRGNFPPRFSGLQFPNYSSELNVNALELDDSALYLCASSDRPGGDSGNTIYFGEGSWLTVV.

The gene calls are TRBV19 and TRBJ1-4; 9 bases are a match to TRBD1. The CDR3 runs to 16 residues. V lost 6 bases, J lost 8 bases, and 13 bases stayed unmatched. Germline V gene sequence: CDR1 LNHDA, CDR2 SQIVND (reference sequence). The CDR3 region has the DNA TGTGCCAGTAGATCGGGGAAGGGACAGGGTACCGAAAAACTGTTTTTT. Encoded protein: CASRSGKGQGTEKLFF.

This chain joins TRBV5-1 and TRBJ2-3; no reliable D call. The CDR3 runs 14 residues. Trimming left V 4 bases short and J 0 bases short, with 9 bases between. Germline CDR1 and CDR2: SGHRS and YFSETQ. DNA of the CDR3: TGCGCCAGCAGCCCGACACCCAGCACAGATACGCAGTATTTT. Translated, it gives CASSPTPSTDTQYF.